These 27 T cell receptor beta chains came from one sample sequenced in a study of cytomegalovirus exposure and HLA in healthy donors. This PCR relied on a set of 60 Vbeta primers and 13 Jbeta primers. Repertoires were generated with immunoSEQ multiplex PCR, while TCRdb's copy carries only in-frame clones and drops some. The repertoire holds 150,000 or so clones, with roughly 83% as singletons. Sequencing was carried out using PBMCs. Receptors originate from a man under 40 in good health and CMV-seropositive.

The genes are TRBV9 and TRBJ2-3; 9 bases agree with TRBD2. This CDR3 contains 17 residues. V gave up 0 bases and J gave up 5 bases; unmatched junction bases: 10. Germline V gene lookup returns CDR1 SGDLS and CDR2 YYNGEE. CDR3 sequence (DNA): TGTGCCAGCAGCGTAGCAGCGGGGGGCCACCGGGGAGATACGCAGTATTTT. This encodes CASSVAAGGHRGDTQYF.

The chain joins TRBV28 to TRBJ1-1, with a weak D call TRBD1 (5 bases). This CDR3 is 14 amino acids long. CDR1 MDHEN and CDR2 SYDVKM come from the germline V gene. V gave up 5 bases and J gave up 4 bases, with 14 bases separating them. CDR3 DNA sequence: TGTGCCAGCAGTACCAGCGCGGGGGGCACTGAAGCTTTCTTT. Translating gives CASSTSAGGTEAFF.

This clone came up many times. The J gene is TRBJ2-1, the V gene TRBV30; D is perhaps TRBD2 (6 bases). Trimming removed 7 bases from V and 2 bases from J, with 15 bases in between. The CDR3 has 14 amino acids. Looked up from germline, CDR1 is GTSNPN and CDR2 is SVGIG (reference sequence). In DNA form, the CDR3 reads TGTGCCTCACTAGCCAGGCGGACCTACAATGAGCAGTTCTTC. It specifies CASLARRTYNEQFF.

The CDR3 protein is CASSTGQGNEAFF. In DNA, the CDR3 is TGTGCCAGCAGCACCGGACAGGGGAATGAAGCTTTCTTT. The chain is built from TRBV5-4 and TRBJ1-1, with TRBD1 matching over 9 bases. The CDR3 spans 13 residues. Germline V gene data show CDR1 as SGHNT and CDR2 as YYREEE (reference sequence). The junction had 5 bases not matched to a gene; V was cut back by 4 bases and J by 7 bases.

The CDR3: CASSLDRGSLYGYTF. The CDR3 nucleotides read TGCGCCAGCAGCTTGGACAGGGGCAGCTTGTATGGCTACACCTTC. The chain links TRBV5-1 to TRBJ1-2; 7 bases fit TRBD1. V lost 0 bases to trimming and J lost 5 bases; unmatched junction nucleotides: 7. Germline V gene lookup returns CDR1 SGHRS and CDR2 YFSETQ. The CDR3 spans 15 residues. The variable domain in full, completed from reference TRBV5-1 and TRBJ1-2, reads KAGVTQTPRYLIKTRGQQVTLSCSPISGHRSVSWYQQTPGQGLQFLFEYFSETQRNKGNFPGRFSGRQFSNSRSEMNVSTLELGDSALYLCASSLDRGSLYGYTFGSGTRLTVV.

This clone was detected a few times. The chain combines TRBV6-6 with TRBJ1-4; 9 nucleotides agree with TRBD1. Germline CDR1 is MNHNY and CDR2 is SVGAGI (reference sequence). The CDR3 consists of 14 residues. The J segment lost 6 bases and the V segment lost 4 bases, leaving 3 bases of the junction unmatched. DNA of the CDR3: TGTGCCAGCAGTTTGGACAGGGGTGATGAAAAACTGTTTTTT. This encodes CASSLDRGDEKLFF.

V and J are TRBV25-1 and TRBJ1-2; 8 bases match TRBD1. V shed 2 bases, J shed 6 bases, and the junction held 17 bases outside the gene matches. The length of the CDR3 is 18 residues. Germline CDR1 MGHDK, CDR2 SYGVNS. The DNA for the CDR3 is TGTGCCAGCAGTGAACTATCACAGGGGGTCAAGCCAGGAGATGGCTACACCTTC. The encoded protein is CASSELSQGVKPGDGYTF.

The chain combines TRBV7-8 with TRBJ2-1; 11 positions match TRBD2. The CDR3 spans 16 residues. CDR1 is SGHVS and CDR2 is FQNEAQ in the germline V gene. V gave up 4 bases and J gave up 7 bases; unmatched junction bases: 9. The CDR3 spells CASSSTGTSGENEQFF. The CDR3 bases are TGTGCCAGCAGCTCTACCGGGACTAGCGGAGAGAATGAGCAGTTCTTC.

The chain employs TRBV18 and TRBJ1-4; tentative D call: TRBD1 (6 bases). CDR1 and CDR2 from the germline V gene are KGHSH and LQKENI. Trimming took 3 bases from V and 4 from J, leaving 21 bases between them. The CDR3 consists of 18 residues. This CDR3 is CASSPQKQGWSGNEKLFF. CDR3 DNA: TGTGCCAGCTCACCCCAAAAACAGGGATGGAGCGGTAATGAAAAACTGTTTTTT. Complete variable domain (other parts from reference TRBV18 and TRBJ1-4): NAGVMQNPRHLVRRRGQEARLRCSPMKGHSHVYWYRQLPEEGLKFMVYLQKENIIDESGMPKERFSAEFPKEGPSILRIQQVVRGDSAAYFCASSPQKQGWSGNEKLFFGSGTQLSVL.

The chain is built from TRBV12-5 and TRBJ2-1, with 10 bases identical to TRBD2. The CDR3 runs 17 residues. Germline CDR1 reads LGHNT; CDR2 reads FRNRAP. The J segment lost 3 bases and the V segment lost 5 bases, leaving 10 bases of the junction unmatched. The CDR3 loop is CASGPCTSGANYNEQFF. The CDR3 nucleotides are TGTGCTAGTGGTCCCTGCACTAGCGGGGCCAACTACAATGAGCAGTTCTTC.

The sample holds a few counts of this clone. The J gene is TRBJ2-1, the V gene TRBV7-3; 9 positions agree with TRBD2. From germline, CDR1 is SGHTA and CDR2 FQGTGA. The trim removed 1 base at V and 10 bases at J, leaving 14 bases unmatched. CDR3 size: 17 residues. The CDR3 reads CASSLKGGGVPLAEQFF. CDR3 DNA sequence: TGTGCCAGCAGCTTAAAGGGCGGGGGGGTACCTCTGGCGGAGCAGTTCTTC.

This clone has only a few counts. This rearrangement joins TRBV5-4 to TRBJ1-2, with 10 nucleotides matching TRBD1. The CDR3 is 15 amino acids. Germline values: CDR1 SGHNT, CDR2 YYREEE (reference sequence). With V trimmed by 5 bases and J by 6 bases, 10 bases remained unmatched. The DNA for the CDR3 is TGTGCCAGCAGATCAGACAGGGGGCATAGGAATGGCTACACCTTC. It specifies CASRSDRGHRNGYTF.

CDR3 sequence reads: CASSLSSSNQPQHF. CDR3 nucleotide sequence: TGTGCCAGCAGCTTATCTAGTAGCAATCAGCCCCAGCATTTT. The genes are TRBV7-9 and TRBJ1-5; D is uncertain. This CDR3 is 14 amino acids long. Germline lookup yields CDR1 SEHNR and CDR2 FQNEAQ (reference sequence). V dropped 2 bases and J dropped 0 bases, with 5 bases sitting between them.

The gene calls are TRBV6-6 and TRBJ1-3; D is unclear. The germline V gene has CDR1 MNHNY and CDR2 SVGAGI (reference sequence). CDR3 length equals 12 residues. V shed 5 bases and J shed 2 bases, with 4 bases lying between them. The CDR3 DNA reads as TGTGCCAGCAGTCAAACTGGAAACACCATATATTTT. Translation gives CASSQTGNTIYF.

The chain uses TRBV28 and TRBJ2-3, with 13 bases matching TRBD2. V lost 3 bases and J lost 0; bases outside the gene matches: 15. This CDR3 has 21 amino acids. Germline V gene sequence: CDR1 MDHEN, CDR2 SYDVKM. Here the CDR3 reads CASSFPLSLAGGPESTDTQYF. CDR3 nucleotide sequence: TGTGCCAGCAGTTTCCCCCTCTCACTAGCGGGAGGGCCAGAGAGCACAGATACGCAGTATTTT. Complete variable domain (other parts from reference TRBV28 and TRBJ2-3): DVKVTQSSRYLVKRTGEKVFLECVQDMDHENMFWYRQDPGLGLRLIYFSYDVKMKEKGDIPEGYSVSREKKERFSLILESASTNQTSMYLCASSFPLSLAGGPESTDTQYFGPGTRLTVL.

The chain joins TRBV5-1 to TRBJ1-2, with 10 bases lining up with TRBD1. This CDR3 has 14 residues. The V and J ends lost 4 bases and 7 bases, in that order; junction bases with no gene match: 7. Germline lookup yields CDR1 SGHRS and CDR2 YFSETQ. CDR3 coding DNA: TGCGCCAGCAGCCCGGGACAGGGGAATGGTGGCTACACCTTC. Translating it yields CASSPGQGNGGYTF.

This clone has just a few counts. The chain recombines TRBV5-1 with TRBJ1-1, with TRBD1 as a possible D gene (6 bases). The CDR3 sequence is 14 residues long. V lost 10 bases and J lost 7, with 23 bases in between. Germline-derived CDR1 and CDR2 are SGHRS and YFSETQ. As DNA, the CDR3 is TGCGCCTCCGGGGTACAGGGAGGGTCCGGTGAAGCTTTCTTT. Its translation: CASGVQGGSGEAFF.

This clone was seen once. This chain uses TRBV7-9 with TRBJ1-2; D is possibly TRBD1 (6 bases). V lost 1 base to trimming and J lost 6 bases, with 12 bases between them. Germline CDR1 reads SEHNR; CDR2 reads FQNEAQ (reference sequence). The CDR3 consists of 14 residues. The CDR3 loop is CASSLVTGTHGYTF. The CDR3 coding sequence is TGTGCCAGCAGCTTAGTTACAGGGACCCATGGCTACACCTTC.

V is TRBV2 and J is TRBJ1-2; TRBD1 agrees at 8 bases. The CDR3 has 14 residues. Looked up from germline, CDR1 is SNHLY and CDR2 is FYNNEI. V shed 6 bases and J 3 bases; nucleotides not matched to a gene: 6. In DNA form, the CDR3 reads TGTGCCAGCAGGACAGGGGTCACCGACTATGGCTACACCTTC. Amino acid sequence: CASRTGVTDYGYTF.

The chain has TRBV19 and TRBJ1-5, with a weak D call TRBD1 (5 bases). The germline V gene encodes CDR1 LNHDA and CDR2 SQIVND (reference sequence). This CDR3 is built from 15 residues. V gave up 5 bases and J gave up 0 bases, with 11 bases separating them. This CDR3 reads CASSAVDNSNQPQHF. CDR3 coding DNA: TGTGCCAGTAGTGCAGTGGACAATAGCAATCAGCCCCAGCATTTT.

The CDR3 spells CASSFGGTLLGDKAFF. CDR3 nucleotides: TGTGCCAGCAGTTTCGGGGGAACCCTCTTAGGTGATAAAGCTTTCTTT. V is TRBV28 and J is TRBJ1-1; maybe TRBD1 (5 bases). The ends were cut back, 3 bases at V and 9 bases at J, with 23 bases in the middle. CDR3 length: 16 amino acids. Germline V gene data show CDR1 as MDHEN and CDR2 as SYDVKM.

There are a few counts of this clone. The same CDR3 can be traced to other DNA sequences in this sample. The CDR3 is CASSLASGTSGRNEQFF. CDR3 DNA: TGTGCCAGCAGCTTGGCATCCGGGACTAGCGGGAGGAATGAGCAGTTCTTC. The V call is TRBV5-4, the J call TRBJ2-1; 15 nucleotides match TRBD2. J gave up 7 bases and V 0 bases, and 5 bases lay outside the gene matches. The CDR3 consists of 17 residues. Germline CDR1 is SGHNT and CDR2 is YYREEE (reference sequence).

V is TRBV6-5 and J is TRBJ2-1, with TRBD1 identical over 7 bases. The CDR3 is 15 residues long. The V gene's germline CDR1 is MNHEY and CDR2 SVGAGI. Losses at the gene ends were 7 bases for V and 3 bases for J; bases not matched to a gene: 9. As DNA, the CDR3 is TGTGCCAGCACCAGGGGGACAAACCTCTACAATGAGCAGTTCTTC. Amino acid sequence: CASTRGTNLYNEQFF.

This chain joins TRBV19 and TRBJ1-2; maybe TRBD1 (5 bases). V was pared by 6 bases and J by 5 bases, with 10 bases between. From germline, CDR1 is LNHDA and CDR2 SQIVND (reference sequence). The CDR3 is made up of 12 amino acids. CDR3 protein: CASRGPVYGYTF. The CDR3 nucleotides read TGTGCCAGTAGGGGGCCAGTATATGGCTACACCTTC.

The gene calls are TRBV9 and TRBJ1-1; D not resolved. The CDR3 contains 15 residues. Trimming took off 0 bases at V and 1 base at J, with 10 bases between the two ends. The germline V gene has CDR1 SGDLS and CDR2 YYNGEE. CDR3 sequence: CASSVDGRANTEAFF. The CDR3 nucleotides read TGTGCCAGCAGCGTAGATGGGAGAGCGAACACTGAAGCTTTCTTT.

This sequence joins TRBV7-3 and TRBJ2-7, with TRBD1 identical over 10 bases. J was trimmed by 6 bases and V by 5 bases; bases with no gene match: 7. The germline CDR1 and CDR2 sequences are SGHTA and FQGTGA. The CDR3 has 14 residues. CDR3 protein: CASSPGQGVSEQYF. The DNA of the CDR3 is TGTGCCAGCAGCCCCGGACAGGGGGTGAGCGAGCAGTACTTC.

The J gene is TRBJ1-1, the V gene TRBV30; 7 bases match TRBD1. V lost 5 bases, J lost 5 bases, and 14 bases stayed unmatched. The CDR3 spans 15 residues. Germline CDR1 GTSNPN, CDR2 SVGIG (reference sequence). The CDR3 loop is CAWGRGPSGGTEAFF. CDR3 nucleotides: TGTGCCTGGGGGAGAGGGCCTTCAGGGGGGACTGAAGCTTTCTTT.